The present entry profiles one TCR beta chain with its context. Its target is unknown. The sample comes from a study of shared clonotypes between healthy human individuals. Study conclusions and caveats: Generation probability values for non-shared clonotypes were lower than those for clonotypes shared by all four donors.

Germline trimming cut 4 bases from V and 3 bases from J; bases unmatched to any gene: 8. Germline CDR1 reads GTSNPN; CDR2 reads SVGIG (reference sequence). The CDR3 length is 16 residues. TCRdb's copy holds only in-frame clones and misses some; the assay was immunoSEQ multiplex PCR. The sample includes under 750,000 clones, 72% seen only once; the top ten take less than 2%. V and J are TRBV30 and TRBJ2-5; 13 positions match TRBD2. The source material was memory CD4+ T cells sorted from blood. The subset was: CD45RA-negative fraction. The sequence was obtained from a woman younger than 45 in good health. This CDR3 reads CAWNKGTSGTKETQYF. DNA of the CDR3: TGTGCCTGGAACAAAGGGACTAGCGGGACCAAAGAGACCCAGTACTTC.